This TCR beta chain was observed in a study of blood T cell repertoires in COVID-19. The CDR3 runs to 14 residues. Germline loops: CDR1 SGHRS, CDR2 YFSETQ. Trimming left V 4 bases short and J 7 bases short, with 15 bases between. Original analysis: Nucleated cell number was recorded as an estimate derived from reference gene primer amplification. Using immunoSEQ multiplex PCR, the repertoire was profiled, and TCRdb retains in-frame clones only, with some absent. V, J and clone size reflect that table, while D and trimming were determined from the DNA. The profile shows roughly 54,000 clones, 80% to 90% of them singletons.

The TCR was taken from a human donor in a cohort sampled during active COVID-19. The sample comprised peripheral blood. The J gene is TRBJ2-1, the V gene TRBV5-1; D is perhaps TRBD2 (7 bases). CDR3 sequence (DNA): TGCGCCAGCAGCGCCTCCAGGGGAGGGAATGAGCAGTTCTTC. It encodes CASSASRGGNEQFF. The variable domain in full, with the rest retrieved from reference TRBV5-1 and TRBJ2-1, is KAGVTQTPRYLIKTRGQQVTLSCSPISGHRSVSWYQQTPGQGLQFLFEYFSETQRNKGNFPGRFSGRQFSNSRSEMNVSTLELGDSALYLCASSASRGGNEQFFGPGTRLTVL.